This paragraph covers one T cell receptor (beta chain) sequence. Its target is not known. Libraries were prepared by immunoSEQ multiplex PCR; TCRdb keeps only in-frame clonotypes and omits some of them. The data show approximately 110,000 clones, about 93% seen once. The CDR3 length is 13 residues. The V gene's germline CDR1 is SGHTA and CDR2 FQGTGA. The ends were cut back, 8 bases at V and 1 base at J, with 11 bases in the middle. This sample is drawn from a study of cytomegalovirus exposure and HLA in healthy donors. Study-level background: The approximately 120 validation repertoires used the same platform as the 500 to 700 first-cohort repertoires, a later analysis reported. Study results and limitations: Accounts indicate the classifier identified cytomegalovirus status with strong specificity and sensitivity. Rarity characterized most TCR sequences, yet some public TCRs appeared in many donors. The study listed approximately 170 cytomegalovirus-associated TCR beta chains.

The TCR comes from a woman aged 18 to 35 in good health and CMV-seronegative. The source material was PBMCs. This chain links TRBV7-3 with TRBJ1-1, with D possibly TRBD1 on 5 matching bases. The CDR3 here is CASSSGKNTEAFF. The CDR3 region has the DNA TGTGCCAGCTCGTCAGGGAAGAACACTGAAGCTTTCTTT.